The rows below give T cell receptor beta chains drawn from one sample of a study of OX40 agonist ivuxolimab in advanced cancers. Only in-frame clones appear in the TCRdb table, and some are missing; sequencing was by immunoSEQ multiplex PCR. The sample has 37,000 or so clones, about 88% seen once. The sample in question was CD4+ or CD8+ T cells sorted from blood, obtained in a trial of the OX40 agonist ivuxolimab. These receptors were taken from an adult with an advanced solid tumor such as melanoma, head and neck, liver or kidney cancer. Each CDR3 is given with its conserved first and last residue. A D gene is named only where the DNA matches it firmly. Clone size is shown for a subset of rows, as once, few, many or a class of expanded clone.

D gene | J gene | V gene | clone size | CDR3 protein | CDR3 DNA
NA | TRBJ1-2 | TRBV4-1 | NA | CASSQESQSDRANYGYTF | TGCGCCAGCAGCCAAGAGTCCCAATCTGACCGGGCTAACTATGGCTACACCTTC
NA | TRBJ2-5 | TRBV2 | NA | CASSDILEETQYF | TGTGCCAGCAGTGATATCCTAGAGGAGACCCAGTACTTC
NA | TRBJ1-1 | TRBV10-3 | NA | CATRSLGKNTEAFF | TGTGCCACCAGAAGCCTGGGCAAGAACACTGAAGCTTTCTTT
TRBD1 | TRBJ2-1 | TRBV2 | NA | CASLSATTGVEQFF | TGTGCCAGCCTTTCCGCAACGACAGGGGTTGAGCAGTTCTTC
TRBD2 | TRBJ2-2 | TRBV5-8 | few | CASNRLADTGELFF | TGTGCCAGCAATAGACTAGCGGACACCGGGGAGCTGTTTTTT
NA | TRBJ1-2 | TRBV5-8 | few | CASSLVILDSERYGYTF | TGTGCCAGCAGCTTGGTAATCTTGGACAGCGAGCGTTATGGCTACACCTTC
TRBD1 | TRBJ2-7 | TRBV30 | NA | CAWSVGQGGSEQYF | TGTGCCTGGAGTGTCGGACAGGGGGGTAGCGAGCAGTACTTC
NA | TRBJ2-1 | TRBV11-3 | NA | CASSPMGGDEQFF | TGTGCCAGCAGTCCCATGGGGGGCGATGAGCAGTTCTTC
TRBD1 | TRBJ2-7 | TRBV30 | NA | CAWSGTGTNEQYF | TGTGCCTGGAGTGGGACAGGGACCAATGAGCAGTACTTC
TRBD2 | TRBJ2-1 | TRBV5-6 | NA | CASSNGLAGFYNEQFF | TGTGCCAGCAGCAACGGACTAGCGGGGTTCTACAATGAGCAGTTCTTC
NA | TRBJ2-1 | TRBV4-3 | NA | CASSQGEQGNEQFF | TGCGCCAGCAGCCAAGGCGAACAGGGCAATGAGCAGTTCTTC